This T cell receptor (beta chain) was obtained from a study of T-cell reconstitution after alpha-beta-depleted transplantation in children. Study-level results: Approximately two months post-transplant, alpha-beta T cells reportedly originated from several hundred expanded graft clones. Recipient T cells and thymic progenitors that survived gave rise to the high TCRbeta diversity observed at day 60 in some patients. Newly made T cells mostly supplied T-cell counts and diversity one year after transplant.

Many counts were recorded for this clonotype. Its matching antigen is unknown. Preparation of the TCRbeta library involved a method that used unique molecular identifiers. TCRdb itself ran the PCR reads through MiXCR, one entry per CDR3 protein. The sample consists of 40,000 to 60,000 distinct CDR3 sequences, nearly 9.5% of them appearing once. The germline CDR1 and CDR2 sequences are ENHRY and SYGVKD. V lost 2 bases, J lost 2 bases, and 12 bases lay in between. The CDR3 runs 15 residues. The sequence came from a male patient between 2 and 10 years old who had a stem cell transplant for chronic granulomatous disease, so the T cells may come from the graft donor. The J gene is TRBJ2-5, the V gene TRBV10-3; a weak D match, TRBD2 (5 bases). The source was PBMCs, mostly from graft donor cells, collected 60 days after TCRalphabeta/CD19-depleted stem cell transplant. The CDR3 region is CAISERSGPQETQYF. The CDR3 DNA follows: TGTGCCATCAGTGAGCGGAGCGGCCCGCAAGAGACCCAGTACTTC.